The table lists the clone carrying this TCR beta chain with a few counts. Its antigen is still unknown. These data originate in a study of T cell repertoires in cytomegalovirus infection. Looking at the study overall: Indications came from public TCR beta signatures; they pointed to CMV infection and to a matching HLA type. General observations from the study: Frequencies of public TCR beta families were cumulated, and this identified carriers of CMV plus the relevant HLA. CMV-specific TCR beta clonotypes restricted by HLA-C were the ones dominating the ex vivo response.

This CDR3 is built from 16 residues. The trim removed 3 bases at V and 3 bases at J, leaving 5 bases unmatched. The germline V gene encodes CDR1 SGHTA and CDR2 FQGNSA. TCRdb redid the calling of the reads with MiXCR, one entry per CDR3 protein. The sample lists approximately 750,000 distinct CDR3 sequences, roughly 35% seen once, with 2.8% in the top ten. The chain combines TRBV7-2 with TRBJ2-2; 9 nucleotides line up with TRBD2. This clonotype was sampled from a human donor in good health (CMV status not recorded). Some clones in this sample may be carry-over from other donors' samples. Sequencing input: PBMCs. The CDR3 sequence: CASSFLAGDYTGELFF. In nucleotides, the CDR3 is TGTGCCAGCAGCTTCTTAGCGGGGGATTACACCGGGGAGCTGTTTTTT.